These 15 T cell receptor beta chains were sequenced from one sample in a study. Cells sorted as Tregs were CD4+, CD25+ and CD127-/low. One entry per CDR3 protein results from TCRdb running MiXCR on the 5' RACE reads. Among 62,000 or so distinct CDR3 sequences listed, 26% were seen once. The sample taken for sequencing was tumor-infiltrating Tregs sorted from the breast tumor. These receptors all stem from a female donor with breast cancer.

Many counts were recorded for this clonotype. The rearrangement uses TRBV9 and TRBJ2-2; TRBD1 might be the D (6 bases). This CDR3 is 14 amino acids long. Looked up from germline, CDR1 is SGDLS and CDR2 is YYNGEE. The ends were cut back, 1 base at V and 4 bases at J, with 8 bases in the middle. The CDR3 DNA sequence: TGTGCCAGCAGCGTACAGGGGACCACCGGGGAGCTGTTTTTT. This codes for CASSVQGTTGELFF.

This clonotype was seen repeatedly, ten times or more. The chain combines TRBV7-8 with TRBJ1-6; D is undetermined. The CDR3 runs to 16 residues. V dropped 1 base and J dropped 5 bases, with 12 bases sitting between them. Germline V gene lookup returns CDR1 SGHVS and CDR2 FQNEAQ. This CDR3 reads CASSLERMENNSPLHF. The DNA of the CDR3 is TGTGCCAGCAGCTTAGAGCGTATGGAAAATAATTCACCCCTCCACTTT.

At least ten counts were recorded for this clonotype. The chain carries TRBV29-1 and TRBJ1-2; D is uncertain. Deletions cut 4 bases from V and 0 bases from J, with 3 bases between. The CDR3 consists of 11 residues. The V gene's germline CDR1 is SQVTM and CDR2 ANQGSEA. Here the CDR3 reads CSVGANYGYTF. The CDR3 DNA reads TGCAGCGTTGGAGCTAACTATGGCTACACCTTC.

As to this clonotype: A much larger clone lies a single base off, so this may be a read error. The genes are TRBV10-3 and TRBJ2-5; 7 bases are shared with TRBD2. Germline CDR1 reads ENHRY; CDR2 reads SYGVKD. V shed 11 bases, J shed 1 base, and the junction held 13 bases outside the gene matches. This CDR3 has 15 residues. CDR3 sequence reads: CAVNVGSGSQETQYF. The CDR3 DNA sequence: TGTGCCGTCAACGTAGGTAGCGGGTCCCAAGAGACCCAGTACTTC.

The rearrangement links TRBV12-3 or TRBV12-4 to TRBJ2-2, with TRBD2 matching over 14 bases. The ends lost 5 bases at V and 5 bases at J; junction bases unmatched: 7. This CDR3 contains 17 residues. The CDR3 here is CASSIRGLAGETGELFF. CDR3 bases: TGTGCCAGCAGTATCCGGGGACTAGCGGGGGAGACCGGGGAGCTGTTTTTT.

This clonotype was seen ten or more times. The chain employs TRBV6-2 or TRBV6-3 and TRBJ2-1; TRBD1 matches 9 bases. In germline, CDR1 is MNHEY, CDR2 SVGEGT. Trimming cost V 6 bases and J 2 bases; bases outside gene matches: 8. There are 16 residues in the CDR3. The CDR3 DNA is TGTGCCAGCAGAACTTTTCGGGACAGGGCCTACAATGAGCAGTTCTTC. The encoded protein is CASRTFRDRAYNEQFF.

In DNA form, the CDR3 reads TGTGCCACCTCAGCAGAAAGGGCAGGGAGGAGCAATCAGCCCCAGCATTTT. Translating gives CATSAERAGRSNQPQHF. The genes are TRBV15 and TRBJ1-5, with a possible D match to TRBD1 (5 bases). Germline V gene lookup returns CDR1 LNHNV and CDR2 YYDKDF (reference sequence). The CDR3 covers 17 residues. The V end lost 8 bases, the J end lost 1 base, and 21 bases lay between the germline ends.

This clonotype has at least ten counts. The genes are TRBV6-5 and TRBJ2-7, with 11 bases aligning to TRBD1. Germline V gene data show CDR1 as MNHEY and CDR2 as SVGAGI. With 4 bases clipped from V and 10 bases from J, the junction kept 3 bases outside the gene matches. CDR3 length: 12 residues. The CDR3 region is CASSSGQGAQYF. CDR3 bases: TGTGCCAGCAGTTCCGGACAGGGGGCACAGTACTTC.

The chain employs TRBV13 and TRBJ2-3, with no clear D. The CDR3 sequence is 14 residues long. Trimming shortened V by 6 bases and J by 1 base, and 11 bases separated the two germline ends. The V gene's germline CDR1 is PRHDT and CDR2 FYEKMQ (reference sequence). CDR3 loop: CASSTQGRTDTQYF. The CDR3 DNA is TGTGCCAGCAGTACCCAAGGGCGCACAGATACGCAGTATTTT.

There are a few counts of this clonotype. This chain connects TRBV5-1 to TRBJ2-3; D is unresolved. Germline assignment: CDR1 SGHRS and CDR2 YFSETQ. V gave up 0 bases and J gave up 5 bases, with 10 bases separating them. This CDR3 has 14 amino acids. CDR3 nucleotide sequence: TGCGCCAGCAGCTTGGATAGACGAGGAGATACGCAGTATTTT. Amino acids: CASSLDRRGDTQYF.

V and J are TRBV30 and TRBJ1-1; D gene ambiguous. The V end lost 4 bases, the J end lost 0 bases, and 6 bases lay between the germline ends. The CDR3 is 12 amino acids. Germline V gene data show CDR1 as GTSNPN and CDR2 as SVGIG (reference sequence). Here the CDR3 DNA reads TGTGCCTGGATGTTGCTGAACACTGAAGCTTTCTTT. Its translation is CAWMLLNTEAFF. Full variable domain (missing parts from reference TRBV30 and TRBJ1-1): SQTIHQWPATLVQPVGSPLSLECTVEGTSNPNLYWYRQAAGRGLQLLFYSVGIGQISSEVPQNLSASRPQDRQFILSSKKLLLSDSGFYLCAWMLLNTEAFFGQGTRLTVV.

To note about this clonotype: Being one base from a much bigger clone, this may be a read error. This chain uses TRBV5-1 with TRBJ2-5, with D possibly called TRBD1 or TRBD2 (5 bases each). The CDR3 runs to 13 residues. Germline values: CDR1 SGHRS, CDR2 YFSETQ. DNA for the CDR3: TGCGCCAGCAGCTTGGGGGGGAGAGAGTCCCAGTACTTC. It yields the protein CASSLGGRESQYF.

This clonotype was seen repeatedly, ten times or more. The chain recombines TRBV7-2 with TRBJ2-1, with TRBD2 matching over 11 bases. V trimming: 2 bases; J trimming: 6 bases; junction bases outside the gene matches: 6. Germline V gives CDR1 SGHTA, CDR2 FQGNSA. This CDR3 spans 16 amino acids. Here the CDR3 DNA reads TGTGCCAGCAGCTTATCCGGGACTAGCGGAGCCAATGAGCAGTTCTTC. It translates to CASSLSGTSGANEQFF.

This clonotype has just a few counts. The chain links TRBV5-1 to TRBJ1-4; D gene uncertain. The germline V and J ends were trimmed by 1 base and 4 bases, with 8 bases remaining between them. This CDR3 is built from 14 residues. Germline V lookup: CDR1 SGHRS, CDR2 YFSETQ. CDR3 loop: CASSLRGINEKLFF. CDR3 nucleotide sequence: TGCGCCAGCAGCTTGCGTGGGATTAATGAAAAACTGTTTTTT.

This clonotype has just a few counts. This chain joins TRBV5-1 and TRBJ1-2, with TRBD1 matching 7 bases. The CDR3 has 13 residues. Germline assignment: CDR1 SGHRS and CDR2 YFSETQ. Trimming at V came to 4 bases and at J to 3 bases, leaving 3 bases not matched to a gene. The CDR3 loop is CASSPQGDYGYTF. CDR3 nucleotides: TGCGCCAGCAGCCCGCAGGGGGACTATGGCTACACCTTC.